These 19 T cell receptor beta chains came from one sample sequenced in a study of persistence of HIV-infected CD4 T cells. The libraries were made with immunoSEQ version 4 in survey mode. Libraries were prepared by immunoSEQ multiplex PCR; TCRdb keeps only in-frame clonotypes and omits some of them. The sample shows 35,000 to 40,000 clones, around 90% of them seen only once. This nonspecific control used anti-CD3/anti-CD28 bead stimulation of CD4+ T cells. CD4+ T cells upregulating both CD40 ligand and CD69 were sorted as responding cells. The antigens for these receptors are not known. Sequencing used CD4+ T cells sorted from PBMCs after 18-hour stimulation, obtained from a patient who received antiretroviral therapy. The receptors derive from an adult man with HIV who was CMV-seropositive.

This clone was picked up a small number of times. J is TRBJ2-7 and V is TRBV19; perhaps TRBD1 as D (6 bases). This CDR3 contains 14 residues. Germline CDR1 and CDR2: LNHDA and SQIVND (reference sequence). V was clipped by 7 bases and J by 0 bases, with 13 bases between them. The CDR3, as DNA: TGTGCCAGTAAGGGGACACAGAGCTCCTACGAGCAGTACTTC. This codes for CASKGTQSSYEQYF. The full variable domain, its missing parts supplied by reference TRBV19 and TRBJ2-7, is DGGITQSPKYLFRKEGQNVTLSCEQNLNHDAMYWYRQDPGQGLRLIYYSQIVNDFQKGDIAEGYSVSREKKESFPLTVTSAQKNPTAFYLCASKGTQSSYEQYFGPGTRLTVT.

The chain employs TRBV9 and TRBJ1-2, with D possibly TRBD1 on 5 matching bases. Trimming left V 0 bases short and J 3 bases short, with 12 bases between. From germline, CDR1 is SGDLS and CDR2 YYNGEE. The CDR3 sequence is 15 residues long. CDR3 in amino acids: CASSVAWGIDYGYTF. In DNA, the CDR3 is TGTGCCAGCAGCGTAGCTTGGGGGATAGACTATGGCTACACCTTC.

Turning to this clone: The germline gene is not matched at one end of the junction; a read error may be the cause. V gene TRBV5-6 combines with J gene TRBJ2-1, with TRBD1 matching 7 bases. The CDR3 runs to 11 residues. CDR1 is SGHDT, CDR2 YYEEEE, per germline. The CDR3 region is CASSFGDRVVF. As DNA, the CDR3 is TGTGCCAGCAGCTTTGGCGACAGGGTGGTCTTC.

This chain joins TRBV4-1 and TRBJ1-5, with 10 nucleotides matching TRBD1. J lost 5 bases, V lost 0 bases, and 1 base had no gene match. CDR3 length equals 15 residues. Germline V gene sequence: CDR1 MGHRA, CDR2 YSYEKL. In DNA, the CDR3 is TGCGCCAGCAGCCAAGATGGACAGGGGGATCAGCCCCAGCATTTT. This codes for CASSQDGQGDQPQHF.

The chain recombines TRBV10-2 with TRBJ2-6; D gene unclear. Trimming stripped 6 bases from V and 0 bases from J, with 15 bases between. This CDR3 has 17 residues. CDR1 and CDR2 from the germline V gene are WSHSY and SAAADI. The CDR3 nucleotides are TGCGCCAGCAGGGAAACCCGAGCTAGCTCTGGGGCCAACGTCCTGACTTTC. Its protein product is CASRETRASSGANVLTF.

This sequence joins TRBV28 and TRBJ1-5, with D uncertain. Germline lookup yields CDR1 MDHEN and CDR2 SYDVKM. The CDR3 contains 13 residues. Trimming removed 8 bases at V and 2 bases at J, with 10 bases between. In DNA, the CDR3 is TGTGCCAGCGGGTTGGAGGGCAATCAGCCCCAGCATTTT. Residues: CASGLEGNQPQHF.

The chain recombines TRBV7-2 with TRBJ2-1; 8 bases match TRBD2. The CDR3 has 13 residues. Germline-derived CDR1 and CDR2 are SGHTA and FQGNSA. V trimming: 4 bases; J trimming: 9 bases; junction bases outside the gene matches: 5. CDR3 amino acids: CASSWKREFEQFF. In nucleotides, the CDR3 is TGTGCCAGCAGCTGGAAGCGGGAGTTTGAGCAGTTCTTC.

The chain uses TRBV4-1 and TRBJ1-3; perhaps TRBD1 as D (5 bases). The CDR3 covers 16 residues. CDR1 and CDR2 (germline): MGHRA, YSYEKL. Trimming took 4 bases from V and 4 from J, leaving 17 bases between them. CDR3 in DNA: TGCGCCAGCAGCCGGTCCCAGGCAGGGACGGGAAACACCATATATTTT. Translated: CASSRSQAGTGNTIYF.

V gene TRBV11-3 combines with J gene TRBJ2-7; D is uncertain. The CDR3 is made up of 12 amino acids. V lost 3 bases and J lost 3, with 6 bases in between. Germline V CDR1 and CDR2: SGHNT, YENEEA. CDR3 amino acids: CASSLSGYEQYF. CDR3 nucleotides: TGTGCCAGCAGCTTGTCGGGCTACGAGCAGTACTTC.

This chain connects TRBV7-2 to TRBJ1-2; 9 bases match TRBD1. Looked up from germline, CDR1 is SGHTA and CDR2 is FQGNSA. CDR3 length: 14 residues. Trimming at V came to 5 bases and at J to 8 bases, leaving 9 bases not matched to a gene. CDR3 loop: CASSTYGTGKGYTF. CDR3 in DNA: TGTGCCAGCAGCACATACGGGACAGGGAAAGGCTACACCTTC.

The chain has TRBV19 and TRBJ2-1; TRBD1 aligns across 8 bases. CDR1 is LNHDA, CDR2 SQIVND, per germline (reference sequence). CDR3 length: 15 residues. V lost 4 bases, J lost 4 bases, and 6 bases stayed unmatched. The CDR3 protein is CASSTTGGAYNEQFF. The CDR3 nucleotides are TGTGCCAGTAGTACTACAGGGGGTGCTTACAATGAGCAGTTCTTC.

The chain joins TRBV28 to TRBJ1-1, with no clear D. V lost 5 bases to trimming and J lost 0 bases, with 19 bases between them. The CDR3 has 17 amino acids. In germline, CDR1 is MDHEN, CDR2 SYDVKM. In DNA, the CDR3 is TGTGCCAGCAGTCCCCCTGGCGATTCTTTAATGAACACTGAAGCTTTCTTT. Amino acids: CASSPPGDSLMNTEAFF.

J is TRBJ2-7 and V is TRBV5-4, with a weak D call TRBD2 (5 bases). The ends were cut back, 0 bases at V and 7 bases at J, with 11 bases in the middle. Germline V gene lookup returns CDR1 SGHNT and CDR2 YYREEE (reference sequence). The CDR3 totals 13 residues. This chain's CDR3 is CASSLVGMDEQYF. The DNA for the CDR3 is TGTGCCAGCAGCTTGGTCGGGATGGATGAGCAGTACTTC.

This clone was counted a single time. The gene calls are TRBV6-5 and TRBJ2-1; TRBD2 matches at 10 bases. Germline CDR1 MNHEY, CDR2 SVGAGI. There are 15 residues in the CDR3. Trimming at V came to 8 bases and at J to 3 bases, leaving 7 bases not matched to a gene. The CDR3 loop reads CASARASGGYNEQFF. CDR3 nucleotides: TGTGCCAGCGCGCGGGCTAGCGGGGGCTACAATGAGCAGTTCTTC.

The rearrangement links TRBV2 to TRBJ1-1; D is possibly TRBD1 (5 bases). The CDR3 loop spans 17 amino acids. With 5 bases removed from V and 6 bases from J, the gap between germline ends came to 25 bases. The germline CDR1 and CDR2 sequences are SNHLY and FYNNEI. CDR3: CASSILGGRARGAEAFF. The CDR3 DNA sequence: TGTGCCAGCAGTATCCTGGGAGGCAGGGCCCGAGGGGCTGAAGCTTTCTTT.

The chain combines TRBV5-8 with TRBJ2-2; D is possibly TRBD2 (6 bases). Germline CDR1 is SGHTS and CDR2 is YDEGEE. The CDR3 runs to 18 residues. V lost 0 bases, J lost 1 base, and 16 bases lay in between. Here the CDR3 reads CASSLGGGRALNTGELFF. The CDR3 DNA reads TGTGCCAGCAGCTTGGGCGGAGGGCGAGCTTTGAACACCGGGGAGCTGTTTTTT.

This chain connects TRBV24-1 to TRBJ1-2, with D unresolved. CDR1 KGHDR and CDR2 SFDVKD come from the germline V gene. This CDR3 has 14 amino acids. Trimming shortened V by 2 bases and J by 4 bases, and 10 bases separated the two germline ends. The DNA of the CDR3 is TGTGCCACCAGTGATTCCAGGCTTGCCTATGGCTACACCTTC. The encoded protein is CATSDSRLAYGYTF.

The J gene is TRBJ1-2, the V gene TRBV3-1 (or the pseudogene TRBV3-2); D gene ambiguous. Germline CDR1 and CDR2: LGHDT and YNNKEL (reference sequence). Trimming shortened V by 6 bases and J by 7 bases, and 15 bases separated the two germline ends. The CDR3 totals 13 residues. The CDR3 sequence is CASRTQGQIGYTF. The CDR3 DNA reads as TGTGCCAGCAGGACCCAAGGGCAGATTGGCTACACCTTC.

V usage is TRBV5-8 and J usage is TRBJ2-7; 7 bases align to TRBD1. The CDR3 contains 14 residues. The junction had 3 bases not matched to a gene; V was cut back by 0 bases and J by 3 bases. The germline gives CDR1 SGHTS, CDR2 YDEGEE. DNA of the CDR3: TGTGCCAGCAGCTTGGACAGGGGAATCTACGAGCAGTACTTC. Translated, it gives CASSLDRGIYEQYF.